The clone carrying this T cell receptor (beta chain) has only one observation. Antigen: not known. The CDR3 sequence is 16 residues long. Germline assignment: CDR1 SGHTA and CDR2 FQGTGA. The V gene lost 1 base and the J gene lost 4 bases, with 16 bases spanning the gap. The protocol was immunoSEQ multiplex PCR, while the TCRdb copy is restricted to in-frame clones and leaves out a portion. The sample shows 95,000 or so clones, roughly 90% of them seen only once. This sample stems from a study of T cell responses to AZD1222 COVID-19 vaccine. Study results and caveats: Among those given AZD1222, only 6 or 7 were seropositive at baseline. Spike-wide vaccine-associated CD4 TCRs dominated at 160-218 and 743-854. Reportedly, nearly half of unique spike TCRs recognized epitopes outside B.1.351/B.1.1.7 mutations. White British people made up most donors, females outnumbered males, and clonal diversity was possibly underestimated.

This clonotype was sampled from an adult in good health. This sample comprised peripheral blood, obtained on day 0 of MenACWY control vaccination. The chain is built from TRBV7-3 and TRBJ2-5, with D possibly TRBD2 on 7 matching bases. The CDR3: CASSLNGRGLGETQYF. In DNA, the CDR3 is TGTGCCAGCAGCTTAAATGGGCGGGGGCTTGGAGAGACCCAGTACTTC.